Below, one TCR beta chain is given with its context. Antigen unknown. The data originate from a study of tumor-infiltrating lymphocytes in primary liver carcinoma. TCR beta cDNA was reverse-transcribed from around 0.55 ug of total RNA. The reaction used a constant-region primer and ProtoScript II reverse transcriptase. Three nested multiplex PCR rounds of slightly modified ARM-PCR generated TCR beta libraries. A C-beta reverse primer and TRBV1-TRBV30 forward primers served in each of the first two PCR rounds, at about 9 cycles apiece. TCRdb ran MiXCR on the multiplex PCR reads and lists one entry per CDR3 protein. Among almost 200,000 distinct CDR3 sequences listed, roughly two thirds were seen once. Both blood RNA, taken from unsorted whole blood, and germline DNA were extracted. The study's findings and limits: Overlap in tumor-adjacent and tumor-blood pairs fell below that of tumor region pairs.

This CDR3 is built from 12 residues. Per the germline V gene, CDR1 is MNHEY and CDR2 is SVGAGI. Between the trimmed V and J ends, which lost 2 bases and 11 bases, there was a span of 10 bases. The source of this sequence is a woman aged 55-70 years with primary liver carcinoma and hepatitis B virus infection. The sample comprised peripheral blood. The V gene is TRBV6-5, the J gene TRBJ2-1; D gene uncertain. The CDR3 DNA follows: TGTGCCAGCAGTTACGTAATGGGAAAGCAGTTCTTC. Its protein is CASSYVMGKQFF.